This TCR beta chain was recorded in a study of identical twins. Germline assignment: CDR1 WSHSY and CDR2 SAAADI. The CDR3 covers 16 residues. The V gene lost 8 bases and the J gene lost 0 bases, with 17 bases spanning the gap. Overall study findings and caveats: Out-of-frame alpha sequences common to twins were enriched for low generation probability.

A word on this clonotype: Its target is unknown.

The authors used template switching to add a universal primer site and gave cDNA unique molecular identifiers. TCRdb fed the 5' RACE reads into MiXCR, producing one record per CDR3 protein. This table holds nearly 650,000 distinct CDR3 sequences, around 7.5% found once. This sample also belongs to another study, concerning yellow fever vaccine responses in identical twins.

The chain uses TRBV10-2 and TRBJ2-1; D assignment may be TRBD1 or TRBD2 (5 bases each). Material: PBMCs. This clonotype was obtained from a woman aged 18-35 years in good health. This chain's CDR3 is CASLGLGRSSYNEQFF. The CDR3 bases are TGCGCCAGCTTAGGTTTGGGACGAAGCTCCTACAATGAGCAGTTCTTC.